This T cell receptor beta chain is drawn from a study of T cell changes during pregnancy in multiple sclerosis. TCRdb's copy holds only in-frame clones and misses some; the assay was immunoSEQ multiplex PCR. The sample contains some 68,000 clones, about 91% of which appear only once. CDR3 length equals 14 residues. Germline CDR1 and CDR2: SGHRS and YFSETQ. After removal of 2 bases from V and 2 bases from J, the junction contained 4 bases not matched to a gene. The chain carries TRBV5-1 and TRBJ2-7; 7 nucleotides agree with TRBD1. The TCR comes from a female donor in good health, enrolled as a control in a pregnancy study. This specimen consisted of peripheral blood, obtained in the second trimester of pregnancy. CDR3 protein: CASSLTGAPYEQYF. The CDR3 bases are TGCGCCAGCAGCTTAACAGGGGCCCCCTACGAGCAGTACTTC.